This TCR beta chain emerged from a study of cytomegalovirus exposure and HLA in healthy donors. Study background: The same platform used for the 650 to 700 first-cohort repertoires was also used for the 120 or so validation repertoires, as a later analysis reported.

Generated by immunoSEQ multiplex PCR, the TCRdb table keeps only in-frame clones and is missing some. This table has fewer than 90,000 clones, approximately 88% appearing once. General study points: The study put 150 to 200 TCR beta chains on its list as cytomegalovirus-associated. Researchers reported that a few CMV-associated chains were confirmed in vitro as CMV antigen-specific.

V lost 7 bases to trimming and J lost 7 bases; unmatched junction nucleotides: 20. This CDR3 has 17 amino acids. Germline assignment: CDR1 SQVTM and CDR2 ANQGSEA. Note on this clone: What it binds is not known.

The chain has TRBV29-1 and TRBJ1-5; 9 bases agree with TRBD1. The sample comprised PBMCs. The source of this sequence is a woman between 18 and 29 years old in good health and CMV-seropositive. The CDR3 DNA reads TGCAGCGCCCCTGGGCGGGTCTACAGGGGGCTGCGACAGCCCCAGCATTTT. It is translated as CSAPGRVYRGLRQPQHF.